Shown below are 11 T cell receptor beta chains from a single sample sequenced in a study of cytomegalovirus exposure and HLA in healthy donors. This PCR relied on a set of 60 Vbeta primers and 13 Jbeta primers. Data came from immunoSEQ multiplex PCR; TCRdb stores just in-frame clones and leaves some out. This table has approximately 76,000 clones, 70% to 85% appearing once. The sample taken for sequencing was PBMCs. Receptors originate from a man between 25 and 39 years old in good health and CMV-seronegative.

J is TRBJ2-1 and V is TRBV4-3; 7 bases are a match to TRBD1. Germline V gene sequence: CDR1 LGHNA, CDR2 YSLEER. J lost 9 bases, V lost 4 bases, and 6 bases had no gene match. The CDR3 runs 13 residues. In nucleotides, the CDR3 is TGCGCCAGCAGCCCAAACAGGGGAAGTGAGCAGTTCTTC. Protein product: CASSPNRGSEQFF.

V usage is TRBV6-5 and J usage is TRBJ2-7; unclear D gene. The CDR3 sequence is 11 residues long. Trimming pared 7 bases from V and 5 bases from J, leaving 9 bases between. The germline V gene encodes CDR1 MNHEY and CDR2 SVGAGI. In nucleotides, the CDR3 is TGTGCCAGCAAAGCCCTGGACGAGCAGTACTTC. Its protein is CASKALDEQYF.

The chain employs TRBV7-9 and TRBJ1-4; D remains unclear. In germline, CDR1 is SEHNR, CDR2 FQNEAQ (reference sequence). V dropped 1 base and J dropped 4 bases, with 10 bases sitting between them. The CDR3 extends over 15 amino acids. The CDR3 here is CASSLVEGNNEKLFF. DNA of the CDR3: TGTGCCAGCAGCTTAGTAGAGGGAAATAATGAAAAACTGTTTTTT. Variable domain in full (rest from reference TRBV7-9 and TRBJ1-4): DTGVSQNPRHKITKRGQNVTFRCDPISEHNRLYWYRQTLGQGPEFLTYFQNEAQLEKSRLLSDRFSAERPKGSFSTLEIQRTEQGDSAMYLCASSLVEGNNEKLFFGSGTQLSVL.

The chain uses TRBV6-5 and TRBJ2-4; 7 positions agree with TRBD2. The CDR3 has 13 residues. V lost 0 bases, J lost 8 bases, and 1 base stayed unmatched. In germline, CDR1 is MNHEY, CDR2 SVGAGI. Here the CDR3 reads CASSYSGRDIQYF. The CDR3 DNA sequence: TGTGCCAGCAGTTACTCAGGGAGGGACATTCAGTACTTC.

This sequence joins TRBV27 and TRBJ2-7; TRBD2 aligns across 9 bases. The germline V gene encodes CDR1 MNHEY and CDR2 SMNVEV (reference sequence). There are 15 residues in the CDR3. V lost 4 bases, J lost 2 bases, and 6 bases stayed unmatched. The CDR3 nucleotides read TGTGCCAGCAGTTCAGGACTAGCGCCTACCTACGAGCAGTACTTC. Encoded protein: CASSSGLAPTYEQYF.

Only one count was recorded for this clone. CDR3 DNA: TGCGCCAGCAGCTCAGACAGGGGATCCTATGGCTACACCTTC. Translation gives CASSSDRGSYGYTF. The J gene is TRBJ1-2, the V gene TRBV5-1; 8 nucleotides line up with TRBD1. V shed 3 bases, J shed 4 bases, and the junction held 5 bases outside the gene matches. Germline V gene lookup returns CDR1 SGHRS and CDR2 YFSETQ. The CDR3 has 14 amino acids.

The chain uses TRBV5-1 and TRBJ1-2, with 9 bases matching TRBD1. CDR1 is SGHRS and CDR2 is YFSETQ in the germline V gene. Germline trimming cut 8 bases from V and 7 bases from J; bases unmatched to any gene: 9. CDR3 length: 13 amino acids. CDR3 bases: TGCGCCAGTTTTCCGGACAGGGGATTTGGCTACACCTTC. Its translation is CASFPDRGFGYTF.

The rearrangement joins TRBV9 to TRBJ2-3; no clear D. The CDR3 is 17 residues long. Trimming cost V 0 bases and J 4 bases, with 18 bases left between them. Germline CDR1 reads SGDLS; CDR2 reads YYNGEE. The CDR3 DNA sequence: TGTGCCAGCAGCGTAGCACCGCCTACCCTGTTACCAGATACGCAGTATTTT. It codes for CASSVAPPTLLPDTQYF.

The sample holds one count of this clone. This chain links TRBV7-2 with TRBJ2-1, with 7 bases identical to TRBD2. CDR1 is SGHTA and CDR2 is FQGNSA in the germline V gene. J gave up 6 bases and V 1 base, and 6 bases lay outside the gene matches. This CDR3 region has 15 residues. CDR3 DNA sequence: TGTGCCAGCAGCTTAGGAGGGACTACCCTCAATGAGCAGTTCTTC. This translates into CASSLGGTTLNEQFF.

The CDR3 here is CASSQVGGDGELFF. CDR3 bases: TGTGCCAGCAGCCAAGTAGGAGGGGACGGGGAGCTGTTTTTT. V and J are TRBV4-2 and TRBJ2-2; weak D call: TRBD2 (6 bases). The germline V gene has CDR1 LGHNA and CDR2 YNFKEQ. V was pared by 1 base and J by 7 bases, with 10 bases between. This CDR3 comprises 14 residues.

The gene calls are TRBV27 and TRBJ2-7; 7 bases are shared with TRBD1. Germline trimming cut 0 bases from V and 1 base from J; bases unmatched to any gene: 3. This CDR3 region has 15 residues. From germline, CDR1 is MNHEY and CDR2 SMNVEV (reference sequence). This CDR3 reads CASSLSGTVSYEQYF. CDR3 nucleotide sequence: TGTGCCAGCAGTTTATCGGGGACAGTATCCTACGAGCAGTACTTC.